This T cell receptor beta chain was recovered during a study of vaccination effects on CD4 cells after COVID-19. CDR3 size: 16 residues. The V gene's germline CDR1 is MNHNY and CDR2 SVGAGI (reference sequence). V lost 6 bases, J lost 0 bases, and 15 bases lay in between. This clone has a single count. Its antigen is currently unknown. The assay was immunoSEQ multiplex PCR, and TCRdb's table has in-frame clones only and misses some. The data hold 65,000 or so clones, with 60% to 80% observed a single time. Expansion with viral peptide pools was applied to antigen-specific CD4+ T cells by the ViraFEST assay prior to sequencing. Subsequent to 10 days of culture, CD4+ T cells were isolated. Nucleocapsid antibodies were negative in the vaccine recipients, who had never had SARS-CoV-2 infection.

The chain couples TRBV6-6 to TRBJ1-5, with D uncertain. The specimen comprised CD4+ T cells from PBMCs cultured with HCoV-NL63 spike peptides, sampled before COVID-19 vaccination. The clonotype originates from a human donor who received a COVID-19 vaccine. The CDR3: CASRHNFGVSNQPQHF. The DNA for the CDR3 is TGTGCCAGCAGACACAACTTCGGGGTTAGCAATCAGCCCCAGCATTTT.